This entry is about one T cell receptor (beta chain). What it binds is not known. These data originate in a study of cytomegalovirus exposure and HLA in healthy donors. Among the donors, all were healthy bone marrow donors. The PCR used 60 Vbeta and 13 Jbeta primers. Some clones are missing from TCRdb's copy, which holds only in-frame ones; the method was immunoSEQ multiplex PCR. This sample has 120,000 to 150,000 clones, with 70% to 80% found just once. Study-wide results and limits: It was reported that the classifier diagnosed cytomegalovirus status with high specificity and sensitivity in both the original and validation cohorts. A list of 164 TCR beta chains associated with cytomegalovirus was given. A later analysis associated 16,951 TCR beta sequences with HLA alleles at a 0.05 false discovery rate.

Germline loops: CDR1 SGHRS, CDR2 YFSETQ. The CDR3 loop spans 18 amino acids. V was clipped by 4 bases and J by 1 base, with 22 bases between them. The gene calls are TRBV5-1 and TRBJ2-3, with D possibly matching TRBD2 (7 bases). The source is a man between 40 and 49 years old in good health and CMV-seropositive. Material for sequencing was PBMCs. The CDR3 reads CASSRRGGGLNRTDTQYF. DNA of the CDR3: TGCGCCAGCAGCCGAAGGGGGGGCGGTCTTAATCGCACAGATACGCAGTATTTT.